The next 21 T cell receptor beta chains were all read from a single sample in a study of T cells in Graves' hyperthyroidism and ophthalmopathy. Researchers took RNA transcripts and amplified the TCR beta CDR3 regions from them. In the first-round RT-PCR of the TCR CDR3, the HTBI primer set was used. Each CDR3 protein gets one entry after TCRdb re-called the multiplex PCR reads with MiXCR. This table has about 480,000 distinct CDR3 sequences, about an eighth appearing once. Sequencing was carried out using blood. The source of these receptors is a woman aged 18-29 years with Graves' hyperthyroidism.

This clonotype was recorded many times. V and J are TRBV11-1 and TRBJ1-1, with D uncertain. V shed 2 bases and J shed 3 bases, with 10 bases lying between them. The length of the CDR3 is 14 residues. Germline-derived CDR1 and CDR2 are SGHAT and FQDESV (reference sequence). CDR3 protein: CASSLSPGDTEAFF. The CDR3 nucleotides are TGTGCCAGCAGCTTATCGCCAGGTGACACTGAAGCTTTCTTT.

In this sample, this clonotype turned up a few times. The gene calls are TRBV30 and TRBJ2-3; 12 nucleotides line up with TRBD2. This CDR3 contains 16 residues. J gave up 5 bases and V 2 bases, and 8 bases lay outside the gene matches. Germline V CDR1 and CDR2: GTSNPN, SVGIG (reference sequence). The CDR3 loop is CAWSRLAGGRGDTQYF. In DNA, the CDR3 is TGTGCCTGGAGTAGGCTAGCGGGAGGGCGCGGAGATACGCAGTATTTT.

This clonotype was counted a few times. The chain has TRBV4-1 and TRBJ2-5, with D possibly matching TRBD1 (5 bases). Germline lookup yields CDR1 MGHRA and CDR2 YSYEKL. The ends were cut back, 0 bases at V and 9 bases at J, with 8 bases in the middle. This CDR3 is built from 12 residues. The CDR3 region is CASSQEWGSQYF. CDR3 bases: TGCGCCAGCAGCCAAGAATGGGGCTCCCAGTACTTC.

This clonotype was counted ten times or more. DNA for the CDR3: TGTGCCAGCAGCTTGGTGAGGGAGAGAGGCTACACCTTC. Protein: CASSLVRERGYTF. V is TRBV5-6 and J is TRBJ1-2, with D hard to call. The ends were cut back, 0 bases at V and 8 bases at J, with 11 bases in the middle. The CDR3 loop spans 13 amino acids. Germline loops: CDR1 SGHDT, CDR2 YYEEEE.

CDR3 sequence (DNA): TGTGCCAGCAGCCATTATGGCGGCTCCTACAATGAGCAGTTCTTC. Its protein is CASSHYGGSYNEQFF. The V call is TRBV7-9, the J call TRBJ2-1; D is unclear. The CDR3 length is 15 residues. V was clipped by 5 bases and J by 0 bases, with 11 bases between them. The V gene's germline CDR1 is SEHNR and CDR2 FQNEAQ (reference sequence).

This clonotype was counted a few times. V and J are TRBV29-1 and TRBJ2-2, with a possible D match to TRBD2 (7 bases). The CDR3 is 12 amino acids. The germline V gene has CDR1 SQVTM and CDR2 ANQGSEA. Between the trimmed V and J ends, which lost 7 bases and 6 bases, there was a span of 12 bases. In DNA, the CDR3 is TGCAGCGCCGAGGGGGGGGCCGGGGAGCTGTTTTTT. Translated: CSAEGGAGELFF.

The chain's CDR3 is CASSLGDKKQETQYF. The CDR3 bases are TGCGCCAGCAGCTTGGGGGACAAAAAACAAGAGACCCAGTACTTC. The rearrangement links TRBV5-1 to TRBJ2-5; the D gene is possibly TRBD1 (6 bases). Trimming removed 0 bases from V and 2 bases from J, with 11 bases in between. The CDR3 has 15 amino acids. CDR1 and CDR2 from the germline V gene are SGHRS and YFSETQ.

This chain links TRBV7-3 with TRBJ1-1, with D unclear. CDR1 is SGHTA and CDR2 is FQGTGA in the germline V gene. This CDR3 is 16 amino acids long. Trimming stripped 3 bases from V and 1 base from J, with 15 bases between. The CDR3 DNA sequence: TGTGCCAGCAGCTTCCCCCTCGAGACGGGGAACACTGAAGCTTTCTTT. This encodes CASSFPLETGNTEAFF.

This clonotype was recorded many times. This chain connects TRBV12-3 or TRBV12-4 to TRBJ1-1, with D perhaps TRBD1 (5 bases). The CDR3 is 15 amino acids. Trimming removed 3 bases from V and 3 bases from J, with 14 bases in between. CDR3 loop: CASSFNRNLHTEAFF. CDR3 sequence (DNA): TGTGCCAGCAGTTTTAACAGGAATCTGCACACTGAAGCTTTCTTT.

This clonotype was counted only a few times. J is TRBJ2-1 and V is TRBV7-3; D unresolved. Between the trimmed V and J ends, which lost 8 bases and 6 bases, there was a span of 14 bases. Germline V gene sequence: CDR1 SGHTA, CDR2 FQGTGA. The CDR3 is 13 residues long. Written as DNA, the CDR3 is TGTGCCAGCGGATTACAAAACGGCAATGAGCAGTTCTTC. Its translation is CASGLQNGNEQFF. Full variable domain (missing parts from reference TRBV7-3 and TRBJ2-1): GAGVSQTPSNKVTEKGKYVELRCDPISGHTALYWYRQSLGQGPEFLIYFQGTGAADDSGLPNDRFFAVRPEGSVSTLKIQRTERGDSAVYLCASGLQNGNEQFFGPGTRLTVL.

This clonotype came up a few times. The CDR3 spells CASSIGREPFGQGARPASTPQHF. The CDR3 bases are TGTGCCAGTAGTATAGGGCGGGAGCCCTTTGGACAGGGGGCTCGACCCGCATCAACGCCCCAGCATTTT. The genes are TRBV19 and TRBJ1-5, with 11 nucleotides matching TRBD1. The V segment lost 1 base and the J segment 9 bases; nucleotides outside the gene matches: 29. Germline loops: CDR1 LNHDA, CDR2 SQIVND (reference sequence). This CDR3 is built from 23 residues.

This clonotype was observed many times. Written as DNA, the CDR3 is TGTGCCAGCAGTCCCGGGACACACTCCTACGAGCAGTACTTC. Its protein is CASSPGTHSYEQYF. The chain is built from TRBV12-3 or TRBV12-4 and TRBJ2-7; TRBD1 might be the D (6 bases). The CDR3 loop spans 14 amino acids. The V gene lost 5 bases and the J gene lost 0 bases, with 11 bases spanning the gap.

The chain uses TRBV20-1 and TRBJ2-7; 8 bases align to TRBD1. Germline lookup yields CDR1 DFQATT and CDR2 SNEGSKA (reference sequence). The CDR3 runs to 12 residues. V lost 5 bases to trimming and J lost 5 bases; unmatched junction nucleotides: 5. CDR3 sequence reads: CSAPDRVNEQYF. CDR3 DNA sequence: TGCAGTGCTCCGGACAGGGTCAACGAGCAGTACTTC.

This clonotype was seen a handful of times. CDR3 DNA sequence: TGTGCCAGCAGGCAACAGGGGGTTCTTCGCAATGAGCAGTTCTTC. Translation: CASRQQGVLRNEQFF. The V call is TRBV14, the J call TRBJ2-1; TRBD1 agrees at 8 bases. This CDR3 is 15 amino acids long. Germline CDR1 SGHDN, CDR2 FVKESK. The V and J ends lost 6 bases and 6 bases, in that order; junction bases with no gene match: 10.

This chain connects TRBV7-3 to TRBJ2-2; D call uncertain. The CDR3 length is 13 residues. V dropped 5 bases and J dropped 4 bases, with 8 bases sitting between them. Germline V lookup: CDR1 SGHTA, CDR2 FQGTGA. The CDR3 loop reads CASSPKTTGELFF. The CDR3, as DNA: TGTGCCAGCAGCCCGAAGACCACCGGGGAGCTGTTTTTT.

This clonotype appeared many times. The rearrangement uses TRBV2 and TRBJ2-3; D is unresolved. Trimming cost V 0 bases and J 2 bases, with 12 bases left between them. CDR1 SNHLY and CDR2 FYNNEI come from the germline V gene. There are 16 residues in the CDR3. The CDR3 DNA reads TGTGCCAGCAGTGAAGCGTCTGCTAGACACACAGATACGCAGTATTTT. It translates to CASSEASARHTDTQYF. Filled out from reference TRBV2 and TRBJ2-3, the complete variable domain reads EPEVTQTPSHQVTQMGQEVILRCVPISNHLYFYWYRQILGQKVEFLVSFYNNEISEKSEIFDDQFSVERPDGSNFTLKIRSTKLEDSAMYFCASSEASARHTDTQYFGPGTRLTVL.

This clonotype was recorded at least ten times. The gene calls are TRBV11-2 and TRBJ2-1, with a weak D call TRBD2 (6 bases). V shed 4 bases and J shed 0 bases, with 16 bases lying between them. The germline gives CDR1 SGHAT, CDR2 FQNNGV. The CDR3 length is 17 residues. CDR3 bases: TGTGCCAGCAGCTCGCGGGGTTGGACATTCTCCTACAATGAGCAGTTCTTC. Its translation: CASSSRGWTFSYNEQFF.

This clonotype was counted ten times or more. The chain combines TRBV14 with TRBJ1-2; 8 positions agree with TRBD1. Trimming cost V 1 base and J 3 bases; bases outside gene matches: 4. CDR1 is SGHDN and CDR2 is FVKESK in the germline V gene. The CDR3 totals 15 residues. The DNA for the CDR3 is TGTGCCAGCAGCCAAGTACCGGACAGGGACTATGGCTACACCTTC. Its translation is CASSQVPDRDYGYTF.

This clonotype was seen repeatedly, ten times or more. The chain couples TRBV2 to TRBJ2-3; TRBD1 agrees at 7 bases. Germline CDR1 is SNHLY and CDR2 is FYNNEI. Trimming cost V 5 bases and J 1 base; bases outside gene matches: 9. The CDR3 spans 16 residues. The CDR3 sequence is CASSLLFGQGTDTQYF. The CDR3 coding sequence is TGTGCCAGCAGTTTACTCTTCGGACAGGGCACAGATACGCAGTATTTT.

The rearrangement joins TRBV24-1 to TRBJ1-4; a possible D gene is TRBD1 (5 bases). Germline CDR1 and CDR2: KGHDR and SFDVKD. Trimming left V 3 bases short and J 6 bases short, with 13 bases between. The CDR3 loop spans 15 amino acids. DNA for the CDR3: TGTGCCACCAGTGATGGGACTAGTAGCGATGAAAAACTGTTTTTT. This sequence encodes CATSDGTSSDEKLFF.

This clonotype was picked up many times. The V gene is TRBV12-3 or TRBV12-4, the J gene TRBJ1-5; D remains unclear. With 1 base removed from V and 4 bases from J, the gap between germline ends came to 8 bases. CDR3 size: 14 residues. The CDR3 DNA reads as TGTGCCAGCAGTTTAGGGCGGATGAATCAGCCCCAGCATTTT. This codes for CASSLGRMNQPQHF.